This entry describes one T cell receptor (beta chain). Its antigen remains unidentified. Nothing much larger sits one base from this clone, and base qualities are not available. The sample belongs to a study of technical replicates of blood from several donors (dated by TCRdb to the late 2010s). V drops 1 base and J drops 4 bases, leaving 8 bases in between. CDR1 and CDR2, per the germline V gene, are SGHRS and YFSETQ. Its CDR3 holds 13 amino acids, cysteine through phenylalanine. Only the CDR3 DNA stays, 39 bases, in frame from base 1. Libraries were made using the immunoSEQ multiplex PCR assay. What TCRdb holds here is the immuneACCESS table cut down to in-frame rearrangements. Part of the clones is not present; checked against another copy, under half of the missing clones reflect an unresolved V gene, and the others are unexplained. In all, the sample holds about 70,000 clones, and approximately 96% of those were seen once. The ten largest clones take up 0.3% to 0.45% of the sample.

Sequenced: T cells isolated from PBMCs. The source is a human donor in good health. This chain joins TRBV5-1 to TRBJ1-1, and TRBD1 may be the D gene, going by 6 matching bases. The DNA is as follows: TGCGCCAGCAGCTTGTCAGGGGCCACTGAAGCTTTCTTT. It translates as CASSLSGATEAFF.